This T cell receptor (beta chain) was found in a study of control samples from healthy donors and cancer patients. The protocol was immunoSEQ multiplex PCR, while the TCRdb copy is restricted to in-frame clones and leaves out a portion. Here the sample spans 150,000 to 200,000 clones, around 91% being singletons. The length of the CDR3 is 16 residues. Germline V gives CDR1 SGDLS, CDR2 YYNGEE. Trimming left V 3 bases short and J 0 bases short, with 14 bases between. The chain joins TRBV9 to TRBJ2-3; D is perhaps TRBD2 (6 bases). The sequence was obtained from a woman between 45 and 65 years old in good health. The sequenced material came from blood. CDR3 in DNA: TGTGCCAGCAGCGGTAGTTGGGGGGTTAGCACAGATACGCAGTATTTT. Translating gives CASSGSWGVSTDTQYF.